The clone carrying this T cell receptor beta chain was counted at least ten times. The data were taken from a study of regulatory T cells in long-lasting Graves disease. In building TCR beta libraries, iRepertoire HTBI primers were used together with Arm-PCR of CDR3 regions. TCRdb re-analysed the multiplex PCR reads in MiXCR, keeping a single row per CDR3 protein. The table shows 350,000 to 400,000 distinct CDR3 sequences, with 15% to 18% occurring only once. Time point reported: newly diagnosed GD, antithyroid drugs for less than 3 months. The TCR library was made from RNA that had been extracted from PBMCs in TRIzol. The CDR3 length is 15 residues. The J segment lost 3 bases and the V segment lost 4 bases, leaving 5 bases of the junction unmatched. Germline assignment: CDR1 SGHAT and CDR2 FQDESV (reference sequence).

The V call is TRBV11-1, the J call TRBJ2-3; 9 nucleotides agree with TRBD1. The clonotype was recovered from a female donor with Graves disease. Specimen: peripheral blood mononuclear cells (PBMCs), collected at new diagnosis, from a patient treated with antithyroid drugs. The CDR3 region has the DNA TGTGCCAGCAGCTACAGACAGGGGGGAACAGATACGCAGTATTTT. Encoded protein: CASSYRQGGTDTQYF.